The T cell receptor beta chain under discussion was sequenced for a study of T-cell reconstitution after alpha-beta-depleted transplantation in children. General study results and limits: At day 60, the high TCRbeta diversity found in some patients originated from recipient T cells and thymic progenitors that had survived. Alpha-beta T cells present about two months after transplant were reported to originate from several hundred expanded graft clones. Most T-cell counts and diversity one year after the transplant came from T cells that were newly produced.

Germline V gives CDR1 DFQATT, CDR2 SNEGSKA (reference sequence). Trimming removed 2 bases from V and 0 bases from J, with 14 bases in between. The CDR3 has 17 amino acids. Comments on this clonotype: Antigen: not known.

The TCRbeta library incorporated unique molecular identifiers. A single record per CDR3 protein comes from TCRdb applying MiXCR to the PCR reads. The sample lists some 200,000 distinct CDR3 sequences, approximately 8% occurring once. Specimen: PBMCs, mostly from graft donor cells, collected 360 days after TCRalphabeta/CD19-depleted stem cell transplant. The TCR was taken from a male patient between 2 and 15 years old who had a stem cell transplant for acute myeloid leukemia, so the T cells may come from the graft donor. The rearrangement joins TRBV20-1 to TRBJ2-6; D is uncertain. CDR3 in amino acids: CSARMQTRSSGANVLTF. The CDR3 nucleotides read TGCAGTGCTAGAATGCAGACACGGAGCTCTGGGGCCAACGTCCTGACTTTC.